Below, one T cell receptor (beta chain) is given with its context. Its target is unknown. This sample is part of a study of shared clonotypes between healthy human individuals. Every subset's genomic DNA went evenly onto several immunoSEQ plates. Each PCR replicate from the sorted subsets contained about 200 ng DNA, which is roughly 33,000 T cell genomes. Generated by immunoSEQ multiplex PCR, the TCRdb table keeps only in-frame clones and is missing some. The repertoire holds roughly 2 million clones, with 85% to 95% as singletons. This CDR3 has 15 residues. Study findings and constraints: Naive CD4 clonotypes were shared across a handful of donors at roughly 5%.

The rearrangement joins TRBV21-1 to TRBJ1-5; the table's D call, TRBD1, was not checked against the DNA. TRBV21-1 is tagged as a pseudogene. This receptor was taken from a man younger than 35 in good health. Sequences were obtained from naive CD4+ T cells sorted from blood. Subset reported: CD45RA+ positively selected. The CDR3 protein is CASSQSYWSNQPQHF. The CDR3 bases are TGTGCCAGCAGTCAGTCATATTGGAGCAATCAGCCCCAGCATTTT.